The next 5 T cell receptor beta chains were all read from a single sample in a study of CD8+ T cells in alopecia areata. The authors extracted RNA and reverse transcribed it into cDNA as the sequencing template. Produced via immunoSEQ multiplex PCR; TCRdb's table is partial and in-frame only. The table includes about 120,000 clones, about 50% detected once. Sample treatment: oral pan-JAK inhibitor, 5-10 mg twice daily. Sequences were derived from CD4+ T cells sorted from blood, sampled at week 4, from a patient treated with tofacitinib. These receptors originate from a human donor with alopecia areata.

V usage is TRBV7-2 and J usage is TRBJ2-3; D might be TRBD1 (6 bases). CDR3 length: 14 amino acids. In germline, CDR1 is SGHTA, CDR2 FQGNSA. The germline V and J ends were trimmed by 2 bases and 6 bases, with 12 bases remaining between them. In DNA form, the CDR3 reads TGTGCCAGCAGCTTATTCAGGGGTCGGGATACGCAGTATTTT. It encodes CASSLFRGRDTQYF.

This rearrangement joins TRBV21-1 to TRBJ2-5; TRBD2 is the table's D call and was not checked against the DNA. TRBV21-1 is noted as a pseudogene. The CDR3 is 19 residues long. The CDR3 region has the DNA TGTGCCAGCAGCACCCCTAGCCTAGCGGGAGGGTGGTGGAAAGAGACCCAGTACTTC. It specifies CASSTPSLAGGWWKETQYF.

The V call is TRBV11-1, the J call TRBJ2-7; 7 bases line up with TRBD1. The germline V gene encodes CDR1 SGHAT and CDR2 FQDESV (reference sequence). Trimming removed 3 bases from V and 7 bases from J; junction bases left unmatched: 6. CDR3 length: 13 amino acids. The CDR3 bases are TGTGCCAGCAGCTTCGACAGGGCTCGGGAGCAGTACTTC. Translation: CASSFDRAREQYF.

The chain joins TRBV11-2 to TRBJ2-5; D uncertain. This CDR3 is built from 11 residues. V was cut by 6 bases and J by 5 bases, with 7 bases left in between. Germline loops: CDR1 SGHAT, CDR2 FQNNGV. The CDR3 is CASRSQETQYF. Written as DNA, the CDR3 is TGTGCCAGCAGGAGTCAGGAGACCCAGTACTTC.

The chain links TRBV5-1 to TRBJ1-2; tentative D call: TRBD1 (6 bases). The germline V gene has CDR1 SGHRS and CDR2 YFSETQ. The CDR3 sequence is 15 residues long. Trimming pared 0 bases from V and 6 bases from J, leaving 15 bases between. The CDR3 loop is CASSLASGALDGYTF. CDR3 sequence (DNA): TGCGCCAGCAGCTTGGCCTCGGGGGCGCTTGATGGCTACACCTTC.